This T cell receptor beta chain comes out of a study of cytomegalovirus exposure and HLA in healthy donors. Whole-study results and caveats: Researchers counted 164 TCR beta chains as cytomegalovirus-associated. Productive status was seen about 87% or about 30% of the time for most TCR beta V segments in an earlier analysis.

Germline V CDR1 and CDR2: MNHNY, SVGAGI (reference sequence). The CDR3 sequence is 12 residues long. V dropped 6 bases and J dropped 8 bases, with 13 bases sitting between them. PCR was performed using 60 Vbeta and 13 Jbeta primers. In the authors' workflow: Tens of millions of unique TCR beta chains, 9.5 million to 14 million shared, were counted in a later analysis. Method: immunoSEQ multiplex PCR; TCRdb's copy keeps in-frame clones and lacks some. The DNA gave D and trimming, while V, J and clone size come from that table. The data contain some 190,000 clones, 77% of them seen just once; the ten biggest clones take up 1.4%. A word on this clone: Its antigen remains unidentified.

Sequenced sample: PBMCs. The source of this sequence is a man between 18 and 35 years old in good health and CMV-seronegative. The chain uses TRBV6-6 and TRBJ1-2, with D possibly TRBD1 on 6 matching bases. The CDR3 loop reads CASSFPGEGYTF. The CDR3 bases are TGTGCCAGCAGCTTCCCAGGGGAAGGCTACACCTTC.